The 16 T cell receptor beta chains reported below all come from one sample, sequenced in a study of breast tumors, draining lymph nodes, adjacent tissues. Samples came from axillary lymph nodes draining the breast cancer. TCRdb re-derived calls from the multiplex PCR reads in MiXCR, one entry per CDR3 protein. The sample yields tens of thousands of distinct CDR3 sequences, approximately 28% seen once. The sample comprised axillary lymph node tissue. These receptors were obtained from a female donor with breast cancer. Some clones in this sample may be carry-over from other donors' samples.

The chain recombines TRBV5-6 with TRBJ1-2; TRBD1 is a possible D gene (5 bases). The CDR3 has 12 amino acids. Between the trimmed V and J ends, which lost 3 bases and 4 bases, there was a span of 7 bases. In germline, CDR1 is SGHDT, CDR2 YYEEEE. The CDR3 DNA reads TGTGCCAGCAGCTCAGGGACCTATGGCTACACCTTC. Amino acid sequence: CASSSGTYGYTF.

This clonotype was seen many times. This chain connects TRBV12-3 or TRBV12-4 to TRBJ1-6, with D maybe TRBD1 (6 bases). The CDR3 has 14 amino acids. V was cut by 5 bases and J by 10 bases, with 15 bases left in between. CDR3 amino acids: CASSLTTGRSPLHF. Written as DNA, the CDR3 is TGTGCCAGCAGTCTTACTACAGGGCGGTCACCCCTCCACTTT.

This clonotype appeared many times. The gene calls are TRBV11-2 and TRBJ2-5; tentatively, D is TRBD2 (5 bases). The V gene lost 6 bases and the J gene lost 5 bases, with 25 bases spanning the gap. The CDR3 has 17 amino acids. Germline CDR1 SGHAT, CDR2 FQNNGV. This CDR3 is CASRTLRSGWSLETQYF. CDR3 DNA sequence: TGTGCCAGCAGAACCCTTCGATCGGGGTGGTCGCTGGAGACCCAGTACTTC.

V and J are TRBV19 and TRBJ1-4, with 11 bases aligning to TRBD1. V lost 5 bases and J lost 7; bases outside the gene matches: 6. This CDR3 comprises 15 residues. Germline V gene data show CDR1 as LNHDA and CDR2 as SQIVND (reference sequence). The CDR3 protein is CASSYGTGGGEKLFF. CDR3 DNA: TGTGCCAGTAGTTACGGGACAGGGGGTGGTGAAAAACTGTTTTTT.

Many counts were recorded for this clonotype. The chain uses TRBV12-3 or TRBV12-4 and TRBJ1-5; perhaps TRBD1 as D (5 bases). Trimming removed 4 bases at V and 7 bases at J, with 11 bases between. The CDR3 length is 13 residues. DNA of the CDR3: TGTGCCAGCAGTTCAAGGGGCGGGCAGCCCCAGCATTTT. Its translation is CASSSRGGQPQHF.

Regarding this clonotype: This may come from a read error, since a much larger clone is one base off. The chain is built from TRBV5-8 and TRBJ1-2; 7 nucleotides agree with TRBD1. The CDR3 loop spans 14 amino acids. V dropped 3 bases and J dropped 4; count of bases not matched to a gene: 6. Germline CDR1 SGHTS, CDR2 YDEGEE. CDR3 amino acids: CASSSDRSSYGYTF. The CDR3 nucleotides read TGTGCCAGCAGCTCGGACAGGTCCTCCTATGGCTACACCTTC.

This clonotype was counted ten times or more. This chain links TRBV15 with TRBJ2-7; D remains ambiguous. The germline V gene encodes CDR1 LNHNV and CDR2 YYDKDF (reference sequence). This CDR3 comprises 14 residues. Trimming pared 3 bases from V and 0 bases from J, leaving 9 bases between. The CDR3 region has the DNA TGTGCCACCAGCAGGGTACTTAGCTCCTACGAGCAGTACTTC. The encoded protein is CATSRVLSSYEQYF.

The chain is built from TRBV7-3 and TRBJ1-3; D is ambiguous. This CDR3 region has 15 residues. The V gene's germline CDR1 is SGHTA and CDR2 FQGTGA. Trimming took off 4 bases at V and 4 bases at J, with 14 bases between the two ends. DNA for the CDR3: TGTGCCAGCAGCTCCGTAGTAGGAGGGGGAAACACCATATATTTT. The encoded protein is CASSSVVGGGNTIYF.

There are many counts of this clonotype. It may be a read error: a sequence one base away is much more abundant. The chain is built from TRBV13 and TRBJ1-2; D is perhaps TRBD1 (6 bases). The CDR3 extends over 13 amino acids. Germline V lookup: CDR1 PRHDT, CDR2 FYEKMQ (reference sequence). The V end lost 2 bases, the J end lost 4 bases, and 8 bases lay between the germline ends. The DNA for the CDR3 is TGTGCCAGCAGCTTACCGGACAGCTATGGCTACACCTTC. It encodes CASSLPDSYGYTF.

With respect to this clonotype: This likely comes from a read error, as the CDR3 has no conserved phenylalanine or tryptophan at its end. V and J are TRBV7-3 and TRBJ2-1; tentatively, D is TRBD1 (5 bases). Germline V gives CDR1 SGHTA, CDR2 FQGTGA. V was cut by 2 bases and J by 5 bases, with 16 bases left in between. CDR3 length: 16 residues. The CDR3 here is CASSLALARADNEQFL. CDR3 DNA: TGTGCCAGCAGCTTAGCGTTGGCCAGGGCAGACAATGAGCAGTTCCTC.

This clonotype was observed a few times. This may be a read error: a much more frequent sequence differs by one nucleotide. This chain uses TRBV5-4 with TRBJ2-1; D is unresolved. The germline CDR1 and CDR2 sequences are SGHNT and YYREEE (reference sequence). Deletions cut 4 bases from V and 9 bases from J, with 20 bases between. The length of the CDR3 is 15 residues. CDR3 in DNA: TGTGCCAGCAGCGGGGTAAAGGCAAGGTTGGCTGAGCAGTTCTTC. This encodes CASSGVKARLAEQFF.

This clonotype has a count of ten or more. The V and J genes are TRBV19 and TRBJ2-3; TRBD2 matches 8 bases. This CDR3 spans 14 amino acids. Trimming took 4 bases from V and 4 from J; bases not matched to a gene: 4. Germline V gives CDR1 LNHDA, CDR2 SQIVND (reference sequence). CDR3 protein: CASSTSGGADTQYF. The CDR3 bases are TGTGCCAGTAGTACCTCGGGGGGGGCAGATACGCAGTATTTT.

The chain joins TRBV20-1 to TRBJ2-5; TRBD2 matches at 9 bases. J lost 5 bases, V lost 1 base, and 14 bases had no gene match. Per the germline V gene, CDR1 is DFQATT and CDR2 is SNEGSKA (reference sequence). The CDR3 covers 17 residues. CDR3 loop: CSARGSWTSASAETQYF. DNA of the CDR3: TGCAGTGCTAGAGGGTCCTGGACTAGCGCGAGTGCGGAGACCCAGTACTTC.

The count of this clonotype is one. At one boundary the junction diverges from the germline segment, which might be a read error. The V call is TRBV6-4, the J call TRBJ2-7, with TRBD2 as a possible D gene (5 bases). Germline values: CDR1 MRHNA, CDR2 SNTAGT. This CDR3 spans 13 amino acids. CDR3 residues: CAPAQRISYEQHF. DNA for the CDR3: TGTGCCCCGGCACAGCGGATTTCGTACGAGCAGCACTTC.

Turning to this clonotype: A much larger clone lies a single base off, so this may be a read error. This chain links TRBV6-6 with TRBJ2-1; 8 bases fit TRBD2. This CDR3 region has 15 residues. Germline trimming cut 5 bases from V and 4 bases from J; bases unmatched to any gene: 7. The germline V gene encodes CDR1 MNHNY and CDR2 SVGAGI (reference sequence). CDR3 DNA: TGTGCCAGCAGTCCCAGCGGGAGTAGGTACAATGAGCAGTTCTTC. It specifies CASSPSGSRYNEQFF.

This clonotype was detected only a few times. V and J are TRBV6-2 or TRBV6-3 and TRBJ2-7; D remains ambiguous. CDR3 length: 13 amino acids. Per germline, CDR1 MNHEY and CDR2 SVGEGT. The V and J ends lost 5 bases and 5 bases respectively, with 13 bases between them. CDR3 in DNA: TGTGCCAGCAGTCCCCTGAGAAGCGACGAGCAGTACTTC. Protein product: CASSPLRSDEQYF.